The following is a TCR beta chain sequence with its context. Its antigen remains unidentified. These data are taken from a study of shared clonotypes between healthy human individuals. The overall study: CD4 naive and CD4 memory each took three plates per donor, while CD8 naive took two and CD8 memory one. Study outcomes and limitations: Larger estimated richness was generally recorded for naive subsets relative to memory subsets. Sample collection involved blood only; tissue repertoires are likely different.

Looked up from germline, CDR1 is SGHRS and CDR2 is YFSETQ. V was pared by 4 bases and J by 6 bases, with 10 bases of the junction left unmatched. The CDR3 is made up of 16 amino acids. The assay ran at deep level. Sequencing used immunoSEQ multiplex PCR; TCRdb keeps in-frame clones, though not all of them. Found here are more than 1.2 million clones, 97% to 99% of them singletons; the top ten hold about 0.4%. This receptor was taken from a man aged 25-40 years in good health. The V and J genes are TRBV5-1 and TRBJ2-1; TRBD2 matches 10 bases. The sequencing sample was made of naive CD4+ T cells sorted from blood. Regarding subset: CD45RA+ positively selected. The CDR3 loop is CASSAVAGGFGNEQFF. The DNA of the CDR3 is TGCGCCAGCAGCGCAGTAGCGGGAGGTTTCGGCAATGAGCAGTTCTTC.